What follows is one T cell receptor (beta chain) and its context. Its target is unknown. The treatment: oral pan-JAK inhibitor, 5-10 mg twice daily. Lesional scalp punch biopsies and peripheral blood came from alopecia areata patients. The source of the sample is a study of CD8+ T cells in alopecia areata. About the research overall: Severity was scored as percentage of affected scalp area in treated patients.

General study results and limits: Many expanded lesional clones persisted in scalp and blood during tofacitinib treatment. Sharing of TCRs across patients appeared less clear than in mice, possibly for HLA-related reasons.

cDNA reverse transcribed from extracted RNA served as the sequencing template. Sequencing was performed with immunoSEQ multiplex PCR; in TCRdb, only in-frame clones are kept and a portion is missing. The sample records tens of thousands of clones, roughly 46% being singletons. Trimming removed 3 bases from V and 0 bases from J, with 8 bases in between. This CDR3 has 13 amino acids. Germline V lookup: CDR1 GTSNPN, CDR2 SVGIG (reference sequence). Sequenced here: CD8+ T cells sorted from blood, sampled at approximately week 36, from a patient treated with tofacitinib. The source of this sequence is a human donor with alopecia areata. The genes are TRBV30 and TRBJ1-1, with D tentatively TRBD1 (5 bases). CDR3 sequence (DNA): TGTGCCTGGAGGAGGGGATTGAACACTGAAGCTTTCTTT. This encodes CAWRRGLNTEAFF.